A selection of T cell receptor beta chains follows, all from one sample in a study of shared clonotypes between healthy human individuals. Sequenced by immunoSEQ multiplex PCR; TCRdb stores in-frame clones only, minus some. The data contain some 2.1 million clones, around 96% of them singletons. Sequencing was done on a sample of naive CD8+ T cells sorted from blood. These receptors were collected from a man between 18 and 35 years old in good health. Both conserved end residues are part of each CDR3. The order of the fields is V gene, D gene, CDR3 length, J gene, clone size, CDR3 protein, CDR3 DNA. A D gene is named only where the DNA matches it firmly. The size field is filled for only some rows; it gives once, few, many or a size class.

V gene: TRBV27; D gene: NA; CDR3 length: 15; J gene: TRBJ2-7; clone size: NA; CDR3 protein: CASSLGAGSSYEQYF; CDR3 DNA: TGTGCCAGCAGTTTAGGGGCGGGGAGCTCCTACGAGCAGTACTTC
V gene: TRBV4-1; D gene: TRBD1; CDR3 length: 14; J gene: TRBJ2-1; clone size: NA; CDR3 protein: CASRGQGEYNEQFF; CDR3 DNA: TGCGCCAGCAGAGGGCAGGGGGAGTACAATGAGCAGTTCTTC
V gene: TRBV6-5; D gene: TRBD1; CDR3 length: 15; J gene: TRBJ2-1; clone size: once; CDR3 protein: CASEMSGTGGSEQFF; CDR3 DNA: TGTGCCAGCGAGATGTCCGGGACAGGGGGCAGTGAGCAGTTCTTC
V gene: TRBV7-6; D gene: NA; CDR3 length: 18; J gene: TRBJ1-6; clone size: NA; CDR3 protein: CASSPVAAHSSYNSPLHF; CDR3 DNA: TGTGCCAGCAGCCCAGTCGCAGCTCACAGCTCCTATAATTCACCCCTCCACTTT
V gene: TRBV7-3; D gene: NA; CDR3 length: 16; J gene: TRBJ2-6; clone size: NA; CDR3 protein: CASSPRTVPGANVLTF; CDR3 DNA: TGTGCCAGCAGCCCCCGGACAGTTCCTGGGGCCAACGTCCTGACTTTC
V gene: TRBV15; D gene: NA; CDR3 length: 13; J gene: TRBJ1-4; clone size: NA; CDR3 protein: CATSSKDGEKLFF; CDR3 DNA: TGTGCCACCAGCAGTAAGGACGGAGAAAAACTGTTTTTT
V gene: TRBV7-9; D gene: NA; CDR3 length: 14; J gene: TRBJ2-5; clone size: NA; CDR3 protein: CASSLEDSPETQYF; CDR3 DNA: TGTGCCAGCAGCTTAGAGGACAGCCCAGAGACCCAGTACTTC
V gene: TRBV9; D gene: NA; CDR3 length: 15; J gene: TRBJ2-7; clone size: NA; CDR3 protein: CASSGTGQERGGQYF; CDR3 DNA: TGTGCCAGCAGCGGAACAGGGCAAGAACGGGGCGGGCAGTACTTC
V gene: TRBV5-6; D gene: NA; CDR3 length: 14; J gene: TRBJ1-2; clone size: NA; CDR3 protein: CASTPGLGLYGYTF; CDR3 DNA: TGTGCCAGCACTCCAGGTCTAGGGCTGTACGGCTACACCTTC
V gene: TRBV7-9; D gene: NA; CDR3 length: 12; J gene: TRBJ2-5; clone size: NA; CDR3 protein: CASSLGGKTQYF; CDR3 DNA: TGTGCCAGCAGCTTAGGTGGCAAGACCCAGTACTTC
V gene: TRBV2; D gene: NA; CDR3 length: 13; J gene: TRBJ2-7; clone size: NA; CDR3 protein: CASSDKTPYEQYF; CDR3 DNA: TGTGCCAGCAGTGATAAAACCCCCTACGAGCAGTACTTC
V gene: TRBV30; D gene: NA; CDR3 length: 11; J gene: TRBJ1-1; clone size: few; CDR3 protein: CAWSVGTEAFF; CDR3 DNA: TGTGCCTGGAGTGTAGGGACTGAAGCTTTCTTT
V gene: TRBV7-9; D gene: NA; CDR3 length: 12; J gene: TRBJ2-7; clone size: NA; CDR3 protein: CASSFGRGEQYF; CDR3 DNA: TGTGCCAGCAGCTTCGGACGGGGCGAGCAGTACTTC
V gene: TRBV2; D gene: NA; CDR3 length: 16; J gene: TRBJ1-5; clone size: NA; CDR3 protein: CASSELTGMGNQPQHF; CDR3 DNA: TGTGCCAGCAGTGAGTTGACCGGGATGGGCAATCAGCCCCAGCATTTT
V gene: TRBV4-1; D gene: NA; CDR3 length: 11; J gene: TRBJ2-5; clone size: once; CDR3 protein: CASSQTETQYF; CDR3 DNA: TGCGCCAGCAGCCAGACAGAGACCCAGTACTTC
V gene: TRBV29-1; D gene: NA; CDR3 length: 11; J gene: TRBJ2-7; clone size: NA; CDR3 protein: CSVDNGYEQYF; CDR3 DNA: TGCAGCGTTGACAATGGTTACGAGCAGTACTTC
V gene: TRBV4-1; D gene: NA; CDR3 length: 13; J gene: TRBJ2-7; clone size: NA; CDR3 protein: CASSQGAHYEQYF; CDR3 DNA: TGCGCCAGCAGCCAGGGGGCACATTACGAGCAGTACTTC
V gene: TRBV7-9; D gene: NA; CDR3 length: 18; J gene: TRBJ2-3; clone size: NA; CDR3 protein: CASGRDLGELDRKRTQYF; CDR3 DNA: TGTGCCAGCGGCCGGGACTTGGGAGAGTTAGATCGGAAAAGAACGCAGTATTTT
V gene: TRBV5-6; D gene: TRBD2; CDR3 length: 13; J gene: TRBJ2-7; clone size: NA; CDR3 protein: CASSLVGGYEQYF; CDR3 DNA: TGTGCCAGCAGCTTGGTGGGAGGGTACGAGCAGTACTTC
V gene: TRBV13; D gene: NA; CDR3 length: 16; J gene: TRBJ2-1; clone size: once; CDR3 protein: CASSFVGLSSYNEQFF; CDR3 DNA: TGTGCCAGCAGCTTCGTCGGCCTTAGCTCCTACAATGAGCAGTTCTTC
V gene: TRBV6-6; D gene: NA; CDR3 length: 15; J gene: TRBJ1-4; clone size: once; CDR3 protein: CASSDPTATNEKLFF; CDR3 DNA: TGTGCCAGCAGTGACCCGACAGCAACTAATGAAAAACTGTTTTTT
V gene: TRBV4-3; D gene: NA; CDR3 length: 12; J gene: TRBJ2-5; clone size: NA; CDR3 protein: CASSQDRQTQYF; CDR3 DNA: TGCGCCAGCAGCCAAGATCGGCAGACCCAGTACTTC
V gene: TRBV28; D gene: NA; CDR3 length: 17; J gene: TRBJ2-2; clone size: NA; CDR3 protein: CASSLSLAGENTGELFF; CDR3 DNA: TGTGCCAGCAGTTTATCGCTGGCAGGGGAGAACACCGGGGAGCTGTTTTTT
V gene: TRBV4-1; D gene: NA; CDR3 length: 17; J gene: TRBJ2-7; clone size: NA; CDR3 protein: CASSQDSSSLSSYEQYF; CDR3 DNA: TGCGCCAGCAGCCAAGATTCCAGTTCCCTTAGCTCCTACGAGCAGTACTTC
V gene: TRBV21-1; D gene: NA; CDR3 length: 16; J gene: TRBJ2-7; clone size: NA; CDR3 protein: CASSTMRGGPSYEQYF; CDR3 DNA: TGTGCCAGCAGCACCATGCGGGGGGGACCCTCCTACGAGCAGTACTTC